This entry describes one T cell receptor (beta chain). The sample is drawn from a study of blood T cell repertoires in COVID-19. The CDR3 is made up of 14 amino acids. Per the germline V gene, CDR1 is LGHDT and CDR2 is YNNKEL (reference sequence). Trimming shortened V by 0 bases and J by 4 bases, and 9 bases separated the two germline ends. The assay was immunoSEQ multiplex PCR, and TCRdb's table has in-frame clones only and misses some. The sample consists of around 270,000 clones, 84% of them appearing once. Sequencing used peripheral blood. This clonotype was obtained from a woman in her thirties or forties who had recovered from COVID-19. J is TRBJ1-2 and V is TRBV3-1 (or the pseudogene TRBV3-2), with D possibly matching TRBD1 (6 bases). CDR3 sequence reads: CASSQDSDSYGYTF. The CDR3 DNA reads TGTGCCAGCAGCCAAGATTCGGACAGCTATGGCTACACCTTC.